These 30 T cell receptor beta chains were all obtained from the same sample, sequenced in a study of T cells in Graves' hyperthyroidism and ophthalmopathy. Using RNA transcripts as the source, TCR beta CDR3 regions were amplified. The HTBI set primed first-round TCR CDR3 RT-PCR. TCRdb re-called the multiplex PCR reads with MiXCR, one entry per CDR3 protein. The sample includes roughly 510,000 distinct CDR3 sequences, 46% seen only once; the top ten take around 47%. Input material: peripheral blood or thyroid tissue (not recorded which). The receptors were sampled from an adult woman with Graves' disease, either hyperthyroidism or ophthalmopathy (not recorded which).

The chain combines TRBV10-3 with TRBJ1-2, with D possibly matching TRBD1 (6 bases). The V end was cut by 4 bases, the J end by 8 bases, with 20 bases between. This CDR3 has 15 residues. Germline CDR1 and CDR2: ENHRY and SYGVKD. The CDR3 loop reads CAISAQGRGAIGYTF. Here the CDR3 DNA reads TGTGCCATCAGTGCGCAGGGGAGAGGGGCCATCGGCTACACCTTC.

This clonotype was detected many times. The genes are TRBV9 and TRBJ1-1, with D unresolved. With 2 bases removed from V and 4 bases from J, the gap between germline ends came to 12 bases. The CDR3 covers 14 residues. The germline gives CDR1 SGDLS, CDR2 YYNGEE. CDR3 DNA sequence: TGTGCCAGCAGCGTTGGGGTGGATGGCACTGAAGCTTTCTTT. Its translation is CASSVGVDGTEAFF.

This clonotype has only a few counts. This rearrangement joins TRBV6-2 or TRBV6-3 to TRBJ1-1; TRBD1 agrees at 8 bases. The CDR3 consists of 16 residues. V was pared by 5 bases and J by 1 base, with 9 bases of the junction left unmatched. Germline V CDR1 and CDR2: MNHEY, SVGEGT. For the CDR3, the DNA is TGTGCCAGCAGTCTCATCGACAGGGGACAGAACACTGAAGCTTTCTTT. Protein product: CASSLIDRGQNTEAFF.

This chain connects TRBV2 to TRBJ1-5; possible D gene TRBD1, 5 bases. Germline V gives CDR1 SNHLY, CDR2 FYNNEI. The V end lost 6 bases, the J end lost 7 bases, and 19 bases lay between the germline ends. The CDR3 runs 15 residues. Here the CDR3 reads CASSSRTKGVQPQHF. CDR3 bases: TGTGCCAGCAGCTCCCGGACAAAGGGAGTGCAGCCCCAGCATTTT.

This clonotype was counted once. This chain uses TRBV2 with TRBJ1-1; D gene uncertain. The CDR3 is made up of 13 amino acids. Trimming stripped 0 bases from V and 8 bases from J, with 10 bases between. Germline V gene lookup returns CDR1 SNHLY and CDR2 FYNNEI. CDR3 amino acids: CASSEALLGEAFF. CDR3 sequence (DNA): TGTGCCAGCAGTGAAGCGCTTCTGGGGGAAGCTTTCTTT.

V and J are TRBV7-8 and TRBJ2-3, with TRBD2 matching over 13 bases. This CDR3 comprises 19 residues. Germline values: CDR1 SGHVS, CDR2 FQNEAQ. J was trimmed by 0 bases and V by 5 bases; bases with no gene match: 11. The CDR3 DNA sequence: TGTGCCAGCAGCCAAGATGGGACTAGCGGGGCGTCTAGCACAGATACGCAGTATTTT. Translating gives CASSQDGTSGASSTDTQYF.

For this clonotype: The CDR3 carries no conserved terminal phenylalanine or tryptophan, so it likely arises from a read error. The DNA is omitted, as the CDR3 cannot be located on it reliably, and the CDR3 follows TCRdb's listing. The rearrangement uses TRBV4-1 and TRBJ1-2. In germline, CDR1 is MGHRA, CDR2 YSYEKL. The CDR3 has 15 amino acids, counting both end residues. CDR3: CASSQDLGLTMATQS.

In its sample, this clonotype was seen a few times. The rearrangement links TRBV15 to TRBJ1-1; D is unclear. Germline CDR1 LNHNV, CDR2 YYDKDF (reference sequence). The length of the CDR3 is 15 residues. Trimming stripped 1 base from V and 1 base from J, with 10 bases between. In DNA form, the CDR3 reads TGTGCCACCAGCAGAGCCTCCCGTCCGAACACTGAAGCTTTCTTT. Translating it yields CATSRASRPNTEAFF.

This clonotype was detected many times. The V call is TRBV29-1, the J call TRBJ1-1; D is uncertain. CDR3 length equals 14 residues. V was clipped by 4 bases and J by 3 bases, with 15 bases between them. Per germline, CDR1 SQVTM and CDR2 ANQGSEA. CDR3 in DNA: TGCAGCGTTGTGGGCAGACAATTTCACACTGAAGCTTTCTTT. Its translation: CSVVGRQFHTEAFF.

This clonotype was picked up many times. J is TRBJ1-1 and V is TRBV5-4; D remains unclear. CDR3 size: 16 residues. Germline lookup yields CDR1 SGHNT and CDR2 YYREEE (reference sequence). The V gene lost 9 bases and the J gene lost 5 bases, with 26 bases spanning the gap. This CDR3 is CATRPFGVGSVTEAFF. The DNA for the CDR3 is TGTGCCACACGCCCGTTCGGCGTGGGTTCGGTTACTGAAGCTTTCTTT. The whole variable domain, filled in from reference TRBV5-4 and TRBJ1-1, reads ETGVTQSPTHLIKTRGQQVTLRCSSQSGHNTVSWYQQALGQGPQFIFQYYREEENGRGNFPPRFSGLQFPNYSSELNVNALELDDSALYLCATRPFGVGSVTEAFFGQGTRLTVV.

This clonotype has just one count. The V gene is TRBV20-1, the J gene TRBJ2-3; D not certain. The V end was cut by 6 bases, the J end by 9 bases, with 13 bases between. Germline V gene sequence: CDR1 DFQATT, CDR2 SNEGSKA (reference sequence). CDR3 length: 11 residues. CDR3: CSASGRGTQYF. The DNA of the CDR3 is TGCAGTGCGTCAGGCCGTGGCACGCAGTATTTT.

This chain connects TRBV28 to TRBJ1-5; D call uncertain. The germline CDR1 and CDR2 sequences are MDHEN and SYDVKM. Trimming removed 5 bases from V and 3 bases from J, with 8 bases in between. The CDR3 is made up of 13 amino acids. The CDR3 DNA reads as TGTGCCAGCAGTCAGGCATACAATCAGCCCCAGCATTTT. Protein sequence: CASSQAYNQPQHF.

This clonotype was detected a few times. CDR3 in DNA: TGTGCCAGCAGTGACTTGGGGGGGTCCAACGAGCAGTACTTC. Its translation: CASSDLGGSNEQYF. The rearrangement joins TRBV6-6 to TRBJ2-7; TRBD2 aligns across 7 bases. CDR3 size: 14 residues. V shed 5 bases, J shed 5 bases, and the junction held 9 bases outside the gene matches. CDR1 and CDR2 (germline): MNHNY, SVGAGI (reference sequence).

In the case of this clonotype: The junction shows a germline mismatch at one end, possibly a read error. Here the CDR3 reads CTSSPGGNQSQHF. DNA for the CDR3: TGTACCAGCAGCCCAGGGGGCAATCAGTCCCAGCATTTT. This chain joins TRBV7-9 and TRBJ1-5, with 8 bases matching TRBD1. In germline, CDR1 is SEHNR, CDR2 FQNEAQ (reference sequence). The CDR3 is 13 amino acids.

Regarding this clonotype: The CDR3 end shows no conserved phenylalanine or tryptophan, and so a read error is likely. This chain connects TRBV10-3 to TRBJ1-1; unclear D gene. This CDR3 comprises 11 residues. Trimming stripped 6 bases from V and 1 base from J, with 3 bases between. The germline gives CDR1 ENHRY, CDR2 SYGVKD. Here the CDR3 DNA reads TGTGCCATCAGGGGGAACACTGAAGCTTTCTCT. This gives the protein CAIRGNTEAFS.

This chain connects TRBV29-1 to TRBJ1-1, with D tentatively TRBD1 (6 bases). Trimming left V 7 bases short and J 4 bases short, with 19 bases between. This CDR3 is built from 14 residues. The germline CDR1 and CDR2 sequences are SQVTM and ANQGSEA. CDR3 DNA: TGCAGCGCCCAGCGGGGGGCTCGGGCCACTGAAGCTTTCTTT. Protein product: CSAQRGARATEAFF.

The V call is TRBV10-3, the J call TRBJ2-7, with TRBD2 as a possible D gene (5 bases). The germline gives CDR1 ENHRY, CDR2 SYGVKD. The CDR3 loop spans 14 amino acids. The germline V and J ends were trimmed by 3 bases and 1 base, with 10 bases remaining between them. The CDR3 reads CAISESRTSYEQYF. Here the CDR3 DNA reads TGTGCCATCAGTGAAAGTCGGACTTCCTACGAGCAGTACTTC.

The chain recombines TRBV10-3 with TRBJ1-5; D remains unclear. V was trimmed by 5 bases and J by 1 base, leaving 6 bases between them. Germline assignment: CDR1 ENHRY and CDR2 SYGVKD. CDR3 size: 13 residues. DNA of the CDR3: TGTGCCATCAGTCGGCACAGCAATCAGCCCCAGCATTTT. The encoded protein is CAISRHSNQPQHF.

This rearrangement joins TRBV19 to TRBJ2-7; D possibly corresponds to TRBD2 (6 bases). The CDR3 is 14 residues long. Per the germline V gene, CDR1 is LNHDA and CDR2 is SQIVND (reference sequence). V was cut by 6 bases and J by 2 bases, with 14 bases left in between. CDR3 sequence: CASSSGLGPYEQYF. CDR3 nucleotide sequence: TGTGCCAGTAGCAGCGGGTTAGGGCCCTACGAGCAGTACTTC.

This clonotype was observed at least ten times. For the CDR3, the DNA is TGTGCCAGTAGTATGGAGGGGGCGAGCAATCAGCCCCAGCATTTT. Its protein product is CASSMEGASNQPQHF. The rearrangement joins TRBV19 to TRBJ1-5; 7 positions agree with TRBD1. V lost 3 bases and J lost 1; bases outside the gene matches: 3. The CDR3 runs to 15 residues. Germline assignment: CDR1 LNHDA and CDR2 SQIVND (reference sequence).

This chain links TRBV25-1 with TRBJ2-5; perhaps TRBD1 as D (5 bases). V was cut by 0 bases and J by 1 base, with 9 bases left in between. Germline V gene data show CDR1 as MGHDK and CDR2 as SYGVNS. The CDR3 length is 15 residues. DNA of the CDR3: TGTGCCAGCAGTGAATATGGAACAGGCCAAGAGACCCAGTACTTC. Protein: CASSEYGTGQETQYF.

This clonotype was seen at least ten times. The chain is built from TRBV29-1 and TRBJ2-5; D unclear. Looked up from germline, CDR1 is SQVTM and CDR2 is ANQGSEA. This CDR3 is built from 13 residues. Trimming removed 5 bases from V and 7 bases from J, with 17 bases in between. The CDR3 protein is CSVQTASRWTQYF. As DNA, the CDR3 is TGCAGCGTTCAGACTGCCTCCAGGTGGACCCAGTACTTC.

This rearrangement joins TRBV7-9 to TRBJ1-2; 10 bases match TRBD1. Germline values: CDR1 SEHNR, CDR2 FQNEAQ (reference sequence). V was pared by 5 bases and J by 6 bases, with 6 bases of the junction left unmatched. The CDR3 is 14 residues long. The chain's CDR3 is CASSTGQGDDGYTF. DNA of the CDR3: TGTGCCAGCAGCACAGGACAGGGGGACGATGGCTACACCTTC.

A few counts support this clonotype. This sequence joins TRBV7-2 and TRBJ2-5; the match to TRBD2 covers 7 bases. V lost 4 bases and J lost 4; bases outside the gene matches: 3. The CDR3 contains 13 residues. Germline-derived CDR1 and CDR2 are SGHTA and FQGNSA. CDR3 residues: CASSWGGLETQYF. DNA of the CDR3: TGTGCCAGCAGCTGGGGGGGGTTAGAGACCCAGTACTTC.

The chain recombines TRBV29-1 with TRBJ1-2; the D gene is possibly TRBD1 (5 bases). V shed 4 bases and J shed 3 bases, with 9 bases lying between them. CDR3 length: 12 residues. CDR1 SQVTM and CDR2 ANQGSEA come from the germline V gene. In nucleotides, the CDR3 is TGCAGCGTTGTATCAGGGCACTATGGCTACACCTTC. It translates to CSVVSGHYGYTF.

The J gene is TRBJ2-5, the V gene TRBV10-3; a weak D match, TRBD2 (5 bases). Per the germline V gene, CDR1 is ENHRY and CDR2 is SYGVKD. The CDR3 extends over 14 amino acids. With 4 bases removed from V and 2 bases from J, the gap between germline ends came to 11 bases. CDR3 sequence reads: CAISGSGKQETQYF. As DNA, the CDR3 is TGTGCCATCAGTGGATCGGGAAAGCAAGAGACCCAGTACTTC.

The chain uses TRBV2 and TRBJ2-6; no firm D call. The CDR3 runs 15 residues. Trimming removed 6 bases at V and 1 base at J, with 10 bases between. Per the germline V gene, CDR1 is SNHLY and CDR2 is FYNNEI. The CDR3 DNA reads TGTGCCAGCAGCATAAAGGGATCTGGGGCCAACGTCCTGACTTTC. Encoded protein: CASSIKGSGANVLTF.

This chain joins TRBV29-1 and TRBJ2-7; TRBD2 matches at 11 bases. V trimming: 5 bases; J trimming: 3 bases; junction bases outside the gene matches: 6. The CDR3 is made up of 14 amino acids. Germline values: CDR1 SQVTM, CDR2 ANQGSEA. The DNA of the CDR3 is TGCAGCGTTCAGGCCGGGACTAGCGGCTACGAGCAGTACTTC. Its translation: CSVQAGTSGYEQYF.

V usage is TRBV10-3 and J usage is TRBJ1-4, with D hard to call. The CDR3 contains 14 residues. Looked up from germline, CDR1 is ENHRY and CDR2 is SYGVKD. Trimming cost V 4 bases and J 0 bases, with 6 bases left between them. CDR3 nucleotide sequence: TGTGCCATCAGTGCTGGGACAACTAATGAAAAACTGTTTTTT. Its protein product is CAISAGTTNEKLFF.

This clonotype came up a few times. The V and J genes are TRBV29-1 and TRBJ2-5; TRBD2 aligns across 11 bases. The junction had 20 bases not matched to a gene; V was cut back by 7 bases and J by 1 base. This CDR3 contains 19 residues. CDR1 and CDR2 (germline): SQVTM, ANQGSEA. The CDR3 nucleotides are TGCAGCGCCCGGGACAGCTTGCTCCCCGGACTAGCGGGCCAAGAGACCCAGTACTTC. As protein: CSARDSLLPGLAGQETQYF. Full variable domain (outside the CDR3, taken from reference TRBV29-1 and TRBJ2-5): SAVISQKPSRDICQRGTSLTIQCQVDSQVTMMFWYRQQPGQSLTLIATANQGSEATYESGFVIDKFPISRPNLTFSTLTVSNMSPEDSSIYLCSARDSLLPGLAGQETQYFGPGTRLLVL.